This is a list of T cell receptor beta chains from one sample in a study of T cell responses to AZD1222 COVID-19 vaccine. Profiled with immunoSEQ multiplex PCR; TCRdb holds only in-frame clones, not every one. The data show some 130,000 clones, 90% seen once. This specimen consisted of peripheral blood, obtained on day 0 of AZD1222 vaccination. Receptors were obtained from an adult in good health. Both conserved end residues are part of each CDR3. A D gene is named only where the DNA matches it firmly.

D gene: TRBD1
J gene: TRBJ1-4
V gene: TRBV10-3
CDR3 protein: CAISDGEQGGNEKLFF

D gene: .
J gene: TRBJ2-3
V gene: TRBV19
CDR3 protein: CASSILDLLSTQYF

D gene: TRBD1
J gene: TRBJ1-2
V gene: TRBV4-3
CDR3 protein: CASSQDKARGYGYTF

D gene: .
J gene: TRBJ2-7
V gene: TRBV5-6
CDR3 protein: CASSSPLEQYF

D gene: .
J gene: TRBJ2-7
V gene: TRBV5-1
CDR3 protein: CASSNGQSHEQYF

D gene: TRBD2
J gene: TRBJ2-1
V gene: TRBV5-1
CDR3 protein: CASSPGLAGGRYNEQFF

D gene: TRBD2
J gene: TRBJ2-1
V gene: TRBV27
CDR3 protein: CASSFWRGGHNEQFF

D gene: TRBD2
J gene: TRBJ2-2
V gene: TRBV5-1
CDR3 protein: CASSPVFQRGTATGELFF

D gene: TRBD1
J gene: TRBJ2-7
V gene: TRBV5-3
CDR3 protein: CARSFGDRSSYEQYF

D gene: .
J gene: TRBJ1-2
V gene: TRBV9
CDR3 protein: CASSVGAGGGIHGYTF

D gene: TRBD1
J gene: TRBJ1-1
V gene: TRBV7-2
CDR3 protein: CASSLTGRMNTEAFF

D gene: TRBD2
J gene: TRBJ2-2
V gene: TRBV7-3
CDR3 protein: CASSLDLAGAGELFF

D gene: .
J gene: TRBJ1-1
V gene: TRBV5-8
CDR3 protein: CASSLLDSNTEAFF

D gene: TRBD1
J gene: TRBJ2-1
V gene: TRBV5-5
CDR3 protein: CASSLRDSYNEQFF

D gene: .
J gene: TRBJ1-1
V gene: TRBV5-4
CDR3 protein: CASSLWGIFAEAFF

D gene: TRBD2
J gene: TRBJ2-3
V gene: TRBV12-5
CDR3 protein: CASGVAGTDTQYF

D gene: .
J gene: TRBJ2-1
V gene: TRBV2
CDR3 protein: CASSDWGNNEQFF

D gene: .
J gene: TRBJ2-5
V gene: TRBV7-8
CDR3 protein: CASSLALTRQETQYF

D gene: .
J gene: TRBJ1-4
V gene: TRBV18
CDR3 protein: CASSPNRGISLATNEKLFF

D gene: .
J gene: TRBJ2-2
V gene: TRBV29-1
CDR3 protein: CSAGEEGFGELFF

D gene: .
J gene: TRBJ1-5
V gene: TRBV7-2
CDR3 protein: CASSLGSRASQPQHF

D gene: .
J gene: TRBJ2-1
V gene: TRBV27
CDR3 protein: CASSLGGAGNEQFF

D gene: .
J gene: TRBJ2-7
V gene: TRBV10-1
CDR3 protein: CASSETGYEQYF

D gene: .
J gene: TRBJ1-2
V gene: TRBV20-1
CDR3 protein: CSASSGNGYTF

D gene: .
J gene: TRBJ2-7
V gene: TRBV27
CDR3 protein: CASSPAWGYEQYF

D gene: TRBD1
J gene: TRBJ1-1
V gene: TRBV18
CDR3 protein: CASSPGTAGTEAFF

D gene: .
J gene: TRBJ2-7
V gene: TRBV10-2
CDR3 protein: CASSEANGGPVEQYF

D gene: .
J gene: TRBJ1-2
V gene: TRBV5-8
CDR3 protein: CASSPLQQGYGYTF